This TCR beta chain originates from a study of shared clonotypes between healthy human individuals. The germline V and J ends were trimmed by 2 bases and 4 bases, with 8 bases remaining between them. Germline lookup yields CDR1 SGHVS and CDR2 FQNEAQ. This CDR3 contains 13 residues. Each sample came from a Caucasian adult donor living in Nashville, Tennessee. Unsorted samples used approximately 99 million PBMCs for genomic DNA. It was 300 ng DNA, about 30,000 T cell genomes, that went into each replicate PCR of unsorted PBMC. Only in-frame clones appear in the TCRdb table, and some are missing; sequencing was by immunoSEQ multiplex PCR. The table has a few hundred thousand clones, 70% to 85% seen once.

The genes are TRBV7-8 and TRBJ1-1; D not certain. Sequencing was done on a sample of PBMCs. The clonotype was recovered from a woman between 40 and 55 years old in good health. Some clones in this sample may be carry-over from other donors' samples. CDR3 bases: TGTGCCAGCAGCTTATTGGGCTTCACTGAAGCTTTCTTT. Its translation: CASSLLGFTEAFF.